Listed below are T cell receptor beta chains from one sample, sequenced in a study of blood T cells in healthy people across ages. TCRdb recomputed calls from the 5' RACE reads with MiXCR, one row per CDR3 protein. Found here are 1,500,000 or so distinct CDR3 sequences, roughly two fifths of them singletons; the top ten hold just over 4%. The sample taken for sequencing was blood. All receptors derive from a woman in her late teens or twenties in good health. CDR3s include the opening cysteine and the closing phenylalanine or tryptophan. Fields, in order: clone size, J gene, CDR3 length, V gene, D gene, CDR3 DNA, CDR3 protein. A D gene is named only where the DNA matches it firmly. Clone size is shown for a subset of rows, as once, few, many or a class of expanded clone.

size: .; J: TRBJ2-7; length: 10; V: TRBV27; D: .; DNA: TGTGCCCCTAGAGCCATCGAGCAGTACTTC; CDR3: CAPRAIEQYF
size: .; J: TRBJ2-7; length: 12; V: TRBV29-1; D: TRBD2; DNA: TGCAGCGTGAATCTAGCGGGAGGGACGGTGTACTTC; CDR3: CSVNLAGGTVYF
size: .; J: TRBJ1-3; length: 14; V: TRBV20-1; D: TRBD1; DNA: TGCAGCGCTAAGGACAGGGGGCTTGGAAACACCATATATTTT; CDR3: CSAKDRGLGNTIYF
size: few; J: TRBJ1-4; length: 15; V: TRBV20-1; D: .; DNA: TGCAGTGCGCGCCCAAGTCGGGGGTTTAATGAAAAACTGTTTTTT; CDR3: CSARPSRGFNEKLFF
size: .; J: TRBJ2-3; length: 18; V: TRBV20-1; D: TRBD2; DNA: TGTAGTGCTAGTCTGACTAGCGGGGGGGCCTTGGGCACAGATACGCAGTATTTT; CDR3: CSASLTSGGALGTDTQYF
size: .; J: TRBJ2-7; length: 15; V: TRBV27; D: TRBD2; DNA: TGTGCCAGCAGTCTCCGGGGAGCGGGGGTCCACGAGCAGTACTTC; CDR3: CASSLRGAGVHEQYF
size: .; J: TRBJ1-2; length: 16; V: TRBV4-1; D: .; DNA: TGCGCCAGCAGCCAAGATCCCCGGGGGTTTGGCTATGGCTACACCTTC; CDR3: CASSQDPRGFGYGYTF
size: few; J: TRBJ2-1; length: 14; V: TRBV29-1; D: .; DNA: TGCAGCTGTTCAGGACTCTTCTCCTACAATGAGCAGTTCTTC; CDR3: CSCSGLFSYNEQFF
size: many; J: TRBJ1-2; length: 15; V: TRBV7-9; D: .; DNA: TGTGCCAGCAGCTTAGGGCGGAGTTCTGGCTATGGCTACACCTTC; CDR3: CASSLGRSSGYGYTF
size: few; J: TRBJ1-2; length: 14; V: TRBV12-3/TRBV12-4; D: TRBD1; DNA: TGTGCCAGCAGTCTCCCTGGACAGGGCCATGGCTACACCTTC; CDR3: CASSLPGQGHGYTF
size: once; J: TRBJ2-1; length: 17; V: TRBV15; D: TRBD1; DNA: TGTGCCACCAGCAGAGATCTCCAATCGGGACAGGTTTGGGAGCAGTTCTTC; CDR3: CATSRDLQSGQVWEQFF
size: .; J: TRBJ2-3; length: 14; V: TRBV5-1; D: .; DNA: TGCGCCAGCAGCTTGACTAGGCCCAGGGATACGCAGTATTTT; CDR3: CASSLTRPRDTQYF
size: .; J: TRBJ2-5; length: 14; V: TRBV6-6; D: .; DNA: TGTGCCAGCAGTTACGCGGGGCACCAAGAGACCCAGTACTTC; CDR3: CASSYAGHQETQYF
size: few; J: TRBJ2-5; length: 13; V: TRBV9; D: .; DNA: TGTGCCAGCAGCGTAGCCGGGTCCGAGACCCAGTACTTC; CDR3: CASSVAGSETQYF
size: .; J: TRBJ2-5; length: 14; V: TRBV9; D: .; DNA: TGTGCCAGCAGCGTAGATCGGGGGGCAGAGACCCAGTACTTC; CDR3: CASSVDRGAETQYF
size: few; J: TRBJ1-1; length: 13; V: TRBV9; D: .; DNA: TGTGCCAGCAGCGTGGTCTCGAACACTGAAGCTTTCTTT; CDR3: CASSVVSNTEAFF
size: .; J: TRBJ2-1; length: 15; V: TRBV27; D: TRBD2; DNA: TGTGCCAGCAGTTCGGGGGGATTCCTGCAAAATGAGCAGTTCTTC; CDR3: CASSSGGFLQNEQFF
size: few; J: TRBJ1-2; length: 16; V: TRBV6-1; D: .; DNA: TGTGCCAGCAGTGAATGGCCCGAGGCAGCAGTCTATGGCTACACCTTC; CDR3: CASSEWPEAAVYGYTF
size: .; J: TRBJ2-2; length: 13; V: TRBV20-1; D: .; DNA: TGCAGTGCTAGGAGGCCCAACACCGGGGAGCTGTTTTTT; CDR3: CSARRPNTGELFF
size: many; J: TRBJ2-7; length: 16; V: TRBV28; D: TRBD1; DNA: TGTGCCAGCAGTGGATTACCGGGACAGGGGACCTACGAGCAGTACTTC; CDR3: CASSGLPGQGTYEQYF
size: .; J: TRBJ2-1; length: 13; V: TRBV20-1; D: .; DNA: TGCAGTACTAGGTCGGGGGTCTACAATGAGCAGTTCTTC; CDR3: CSTRSGVYNEQFF
size: .; J: TRBJ1-2; length: 14; V: TRBV6-5; D: TRBD1; DNA: TGTGCCAGCAGGAAAGGGACAGAAATCTATGGCTACACCTTC; CDR3: CASRKGTEIYGYTF
size: few; J: TRBJ2-3; length: 15; V: TRBV7-2; D: .; DNA: TGTGCCAGCACCCCAATTCCGGATGGCACAGATACGCAGTATTTT; CDR3: CASTPIPDGTDTQYF
size: .; J: TRBJ1-1; length: 13; V: TRBV2; D: .; DNA: TGTGCCAGCTGCGGGGTGGAGGCGACTGAAGCTTTCTTT; CDR3: CASCGVEATEAFF
size: few; J: TRBJ2-1; length: 17; V: TRBV27; D: TRBD2; DNA: TGTGCCAGCAGTAATAGCGGGAGCCCATATTCATACAATGAGCAGTTCTTC; CDR3: CASSNSGSPYSYNEQFF
size: .; J: TRBJ2-7; length: 16; V: TRBV4-3; D: TRBD1; DNA: TGCGCCAGCAGCCAATCCGGGACAGAGCCCTTCTACGAGCAGTACTTC; CDR3: CASSQSGTEPFYEQYF
size: .; J: TRBJ1-6; length: 14; V: TRBV10-3; D: .; DNA: TGTGCCATCAGTGAGCAGGGTGTGTATTCACCCCTCCACTTT; CDR3: CAISEQGVYSPLHF
size: .; J: TRBJ2-1; length: 15; V: TRBV20-1; D: .; DNA: TGCAGTGCTAGAGTTCGGACCGGGCCCTACAATGAGCAGTTCTTC; CDR3: CSARVRTGPYNEQFF
size: .; J: TRBJ2-7; length: 15; V: TRBV6-5; D: TRBD1; DNA: TGTGCCAGCAGTAACCCGGACAGGGGGCTTTACGAGCAGTACTTC; CDR3: CASSNPDRGLYEQYF
size: .; J: TRBJ1-1; length: 14; V: TRBV7-2; D: .; DNA: TGTGCCAGCAGCGCGACACAGGGTAGAGCTGAAGCTTTCTTT; CDR3: CASSATQGRAEAFF
size: few; J: TRBJ2-7; length: 15; V: TRBV7-8; D: TRBD2; DNA: TGTGCCAGCAGCCCCATAGCGGGAGTTACCTACGAGCAGTACTTC; CDR3: CASSPIAGVTYEQYF
size: .; J: TRBJ1-4; length: 11; V: TRBV27; D: .; DNA: TGTGCCAGCTCAAGAAAAGAAAAACTGTTTTTT; CDR3: CASSRKEKLFF
size: .; J: TRBJ1-2; length: 12; V: TRBV28; D: .; DNA: TGTGCCAGCAGTTTCAGTTACTATGGCTACACCTTC; CDR3: CASSFSYYGYTF
size: .; J: TRBJ2-1; length: 14; V: TRBV5-1; D: .; DNA: TGCGCCAGCAGCTTGGCAAGTCAGGACAATGAGCAGTTCTTC; CDR3: CASSLASQDNEQFF
size: .; J: TRBJ2-7; length: 15; V: TRBV6-2/TRBV6-3; D: .; DNA: TGTGCCAGCAGTTCGTACCGAACGGGGTCCTACGAGCAGTACTTC; CDR3: CASSSYRTGSYEQYF
size: .; J: TRBJ2-7; length: 14; V: TRBV27; D: TRBD1; DNA: TGTGCCAGCGCCCCGACTCAGGGGGCCTACGAGCAGTACTTC; CDR3: CASAPTQGAYEQYF
size: .; J: TRBJ2-1; length: 16; V: TRBV20-1; D: .; DNA: TGCAGTGCTAGAGATATTGGGGTTTTGGAGTACAATGAGCAGTTCTTC; CDR3: CSARDIGVLEYNEQFF
size: .; J: TRBJ1-2; length: 14; V: TRBV28; D: .; DNA: TGTGCCAGCAGTTTCAGGGGCAGAAACTATGGCTACACCTTC; CDR3: CASSFRGRNYGYTF
size: .; J: TRBJ1-2; length: 17; V: TRBV3-1; D: .; DNA: TGTGCCAGCAGCCAAGATAGGGGAGGTAGGGAAGACTATGGCTACACCTTC; CDR3: CASSQDRGGREDYGYTF
size: few; J: TRBJ2-5; length: 14; V: TRBV5-1; D: TRBD1; DNA: TGCGCCAGCAGCCATACAGGGGGCGAAGAGACCCAGTACTTC; CDR3: CASSHTGGEETQYF
size: .; J: TRBJ2-1; length: 17; V: TRBV6-2/TRBV6-3; D: .; DNA: TGTGCCAGCAGTTACTATCCGGGAAGCATCACCTACAATGAGCAGTTCTTC; CDR3: CASSYYPGSITYNEQFF
size: .; J: TRBJ2-7; length: 13; V: TRBV7-2; D: .; DNA: TGTGCCAGCAGCGGAGCGCAAGCAGGCGAGCAGTACTTC; CDR3: CASSGAQAGEQYF
size: .; J: TRBJ2-2; length: 16; V: TRBV6-5; D: .; DNA: TGTGCCAAACGGCAACCGGGCCCCCATCTAACCGGGGAGCTGTTTTTT; CDR3: CAKRQPGPHLTGELFF
size: .; J: TRBJ2-7; length: 14; V: TRBV14; D: .; DNA: TGTGCCAGCAGCCAAGTTGACGGCCCCTACGAGCAGTACTTC; CDR3: CASSQVDGPYEQYF
size: .; J: TRBJ2-5; length: 16; V: TRBV14; D: TRBD2; DNA: TGTGCCAGCAGCCATCTAGCGGGAGGGAGTCAAGAGACCCAGTACTTC; CDR3: CASSHLAGGSQETQYF
size: .; J: TRBJ2-1; length: 14; V: TRBV10-3; D: .; DNA: TGTGCCATCAGTGGTCCTAGCGCCTACAATGAGCAGTTCTTC; CDR3: CAISGPSAYNEQFF
size: few; J: TRBJ2-3; length: 15; V: TRBV4-3; D: .; DNA: TGCGCCAGCAGCCCCGCGGGACTTCCCGCAGATACGCAGTATTTT; CDR3: CASSPAGLPADTQYF
size: .; J: TRBJ1-2; length: 13; V: TRBV6-2/TRBV6-3; D: .; DNA: TGTGCCAGCAGTTTTGGCGGATATTCTGGCTACACCTTC; CDR3: CASSFGGYSGYTF
size: .; J: TRBJ2-5; length: 22; V: TRBV20-1; D: TRBD2; DNA: TGCAGTGCTCTCCTGGGTTTGACGGACAGGAAGATAGCGGGAGGGCCTGGAGAGACCCAGTACTTC; CDR3: CSALLGLTDRKIAGGPGETQYF
size: .; J: TRBJ2-7; length: 14; V: TRBV28; D: TRBD1; DNA: TGTGCCAGCGGCTGGACAGGGCACCCCTACGAGCAGTACTTC; CDR3: CASGWTGHPYEQYF
size: .; J: TRBJ2-4; length: 16; V: TRBV29-1; D: TRBD2; DNA: TGCAGCGCGATACCGGGGACTAGCTCCGCCAAAAACATTCAGTACTTC; CDR3: CSAIPGTSSAKNIQYF
size: .; J: TRBJ2-5; length: 16; V: TRBV9; D: TRBD2; DNA: TGTGCCAGCAGCGTAGCTATTAGCGGGGAACAAGAGACCCAGTACTTC; CDR3: CASSVAISGEQETQYF
size: few; J: TRBJ2-7; length: 15; V: TRBV12-3/TRBV12-4; D: .; DNA: TGTGCCAGCAGTTTGGCCCGGGACATTACCTACGAGCAGTACTTC; CDR3: CASSLARDITYEQYF